This TCR beta chain was sequenced in a study of graft-versus-host responses after intestinal transplantation. On the study more broadly: Recipients were all induced with anti-thymocyte globulin, then given tacrolimus and steroids for around three years. Whole-study findings and limits: GvH clones detected in recipient marrow included some appearing first in ileum or blood.

On this clone: The target antigen is unknown.

Libraries were prepared by immunoSEQ multiplex PCR; TCRdb keeps only in-frame clonotypes and omits some of them. The sample has about 16,000 clones, about 90% seen once. This CDR3 has 18 residues. Germline CDR1 SGHKS, CDR2 YYEKEE (reference sequence). V dropped 3 bases and J dropped 6; count of bases not matched to a gene: 12. The material was PBMCs, obtained around 110 days after intestinal transplant. The TCR comes from a human patient who received an intestinal transplant, so some T cells may come from the graft donor. The chain carries TRBV5-5 and TRBJ2-1, with TRBD2 matching 13 bases. Here the CDR3 reads CASSWTSGSNPLGNEQFF. The DNA for the CDR3 is TGTGCCAGCAGCTGGACTAGCGGGAGCAACCCCCTTGGCAATGAGCAGTTCTTC.